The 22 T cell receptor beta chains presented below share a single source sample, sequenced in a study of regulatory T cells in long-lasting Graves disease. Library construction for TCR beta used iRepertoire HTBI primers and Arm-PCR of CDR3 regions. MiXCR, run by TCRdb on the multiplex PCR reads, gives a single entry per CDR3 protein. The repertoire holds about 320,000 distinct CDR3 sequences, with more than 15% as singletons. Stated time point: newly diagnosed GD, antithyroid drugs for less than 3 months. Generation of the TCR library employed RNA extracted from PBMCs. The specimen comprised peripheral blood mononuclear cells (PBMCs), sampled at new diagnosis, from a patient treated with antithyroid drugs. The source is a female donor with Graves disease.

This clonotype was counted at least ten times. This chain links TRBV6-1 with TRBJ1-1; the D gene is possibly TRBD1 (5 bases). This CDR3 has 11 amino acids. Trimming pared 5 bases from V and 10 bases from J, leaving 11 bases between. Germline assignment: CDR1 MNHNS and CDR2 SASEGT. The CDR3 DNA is TGTGCCAGCAGTAACACAGGATTAGCTTTCTTT. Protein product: CASSNTGLAFF.

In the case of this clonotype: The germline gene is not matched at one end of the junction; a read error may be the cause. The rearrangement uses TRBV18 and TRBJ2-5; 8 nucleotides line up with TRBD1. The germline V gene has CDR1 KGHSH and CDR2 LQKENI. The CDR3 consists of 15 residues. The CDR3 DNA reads TGTGCCAACTCACTAATTCAGGGGGCGGACGAGACCCAGTACTTC. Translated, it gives CANSLIQGADETQYF. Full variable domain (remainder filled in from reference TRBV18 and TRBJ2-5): NAGVMQNPRHLVRRRGQEARLRCSPMKGHSHVYWYRQLPEEGLKFMVYLQKENIIDESGMPKERFSAEFPKEGPSILRIQQVVRGDSAAYFCANSLIQGADETQYFGPGTRLLVL.

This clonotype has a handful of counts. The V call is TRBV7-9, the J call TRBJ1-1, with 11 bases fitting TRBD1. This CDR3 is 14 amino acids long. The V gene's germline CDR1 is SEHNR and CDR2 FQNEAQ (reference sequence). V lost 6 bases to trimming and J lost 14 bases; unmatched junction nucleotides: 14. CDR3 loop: CASRSGQGAAGSFF. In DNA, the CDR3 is TGTGCCAGCAGATCCGGACAGGGGGCGGCCGGAAGCTTCTTT. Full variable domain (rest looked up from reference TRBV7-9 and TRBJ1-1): DTGVSQNPRHKITKRGQNVTFRCDPISEHNRLYWYRQTLGQGPEFLTYFQNEAQLEKSRLLSDRFSAERPKGSFSTLEIQRTEQGDSAMYLCASRSGQGAAGSFFGQGTRLTVV.

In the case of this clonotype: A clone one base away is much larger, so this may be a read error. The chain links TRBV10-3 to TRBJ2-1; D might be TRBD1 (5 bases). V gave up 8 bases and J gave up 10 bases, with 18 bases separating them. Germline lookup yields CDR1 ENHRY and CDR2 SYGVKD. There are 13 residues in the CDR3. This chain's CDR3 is CAIRRGWGYEQFF. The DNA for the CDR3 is TGTGCCATCCGAAGGGGTTGGGGCTACGAGCAGTTCTTC.

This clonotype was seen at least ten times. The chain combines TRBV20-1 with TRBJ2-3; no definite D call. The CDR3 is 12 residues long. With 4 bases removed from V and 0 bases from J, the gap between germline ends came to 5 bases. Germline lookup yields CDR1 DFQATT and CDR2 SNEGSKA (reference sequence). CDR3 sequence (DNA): TGCAGTGCTACCGGTAGCACAGATACGCAGTATTTT. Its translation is CSATGSTDTQYF.

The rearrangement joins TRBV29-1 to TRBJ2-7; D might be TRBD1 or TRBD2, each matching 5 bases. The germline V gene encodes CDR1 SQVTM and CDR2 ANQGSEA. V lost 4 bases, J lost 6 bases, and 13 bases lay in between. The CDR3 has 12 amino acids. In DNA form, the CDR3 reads TGCAGCGTTGGAAGGGGACCCGCCGAGCAGTACTTC. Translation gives CSVGRGPAEQYF.

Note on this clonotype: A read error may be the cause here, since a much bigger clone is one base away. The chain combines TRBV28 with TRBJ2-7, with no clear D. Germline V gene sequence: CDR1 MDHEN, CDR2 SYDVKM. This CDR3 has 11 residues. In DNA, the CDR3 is TGTGCCTGCAGTGTCACCTACGAGCAGTACTTC. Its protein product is CACSVTYEQYF.

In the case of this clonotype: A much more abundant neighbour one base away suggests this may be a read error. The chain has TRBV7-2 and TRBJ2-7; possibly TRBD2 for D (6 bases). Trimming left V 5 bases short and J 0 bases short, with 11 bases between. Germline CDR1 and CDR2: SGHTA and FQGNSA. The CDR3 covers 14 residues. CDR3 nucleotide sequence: TGTGCCAGCAGCCGGGACTTCAACTCCTACGAGCAGTACGTC. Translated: CASSRDFNSYEQYV.

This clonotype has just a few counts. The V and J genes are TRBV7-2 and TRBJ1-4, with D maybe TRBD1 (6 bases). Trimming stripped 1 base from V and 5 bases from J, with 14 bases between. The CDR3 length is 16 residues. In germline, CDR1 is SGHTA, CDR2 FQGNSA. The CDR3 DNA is TGTGCCAGCAGCTTAGGGTGGAGGGGGGCCAATGAAAAACTGTTTTTT. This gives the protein CASSLGWRGANEKLFF. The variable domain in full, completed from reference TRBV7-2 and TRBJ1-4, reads GAGVSQSPSNKVTEKGKDVELRCDPISGHTALYWYRQSLGQGLEFLIYFQGNSAPDKSGLPSDRFSAERTGGSVSTLTIQRTQQEDSAVYLCASSLGWRGANEKLFFGSGTQLSVL.

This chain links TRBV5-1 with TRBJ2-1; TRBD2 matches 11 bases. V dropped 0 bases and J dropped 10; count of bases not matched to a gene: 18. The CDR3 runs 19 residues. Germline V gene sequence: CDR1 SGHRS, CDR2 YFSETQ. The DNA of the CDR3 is TGCGCCAGCAGCTTGGGCCTCGAGGTAGCGGGAGGGCCCCACGCCGAGCAGTTCTTC. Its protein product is CASSLGLEVAGGPHAEQFF.

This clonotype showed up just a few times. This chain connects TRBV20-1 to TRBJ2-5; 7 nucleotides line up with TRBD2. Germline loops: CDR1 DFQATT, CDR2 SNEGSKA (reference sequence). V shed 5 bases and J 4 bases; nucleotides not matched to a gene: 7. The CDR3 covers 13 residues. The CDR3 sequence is CSAGLGRAETQYF. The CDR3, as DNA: TGCAGTGCTGGACTAGGAAGAGCAGAGACCCAGTACTTC.

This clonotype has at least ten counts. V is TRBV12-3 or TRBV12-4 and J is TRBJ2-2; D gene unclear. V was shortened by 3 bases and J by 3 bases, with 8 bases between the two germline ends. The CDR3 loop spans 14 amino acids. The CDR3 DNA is TGTGCCAGCAGTTTGGCATGGGACACCGGGGAGCTGTTTTTT. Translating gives CASSLAWDTGELFF.

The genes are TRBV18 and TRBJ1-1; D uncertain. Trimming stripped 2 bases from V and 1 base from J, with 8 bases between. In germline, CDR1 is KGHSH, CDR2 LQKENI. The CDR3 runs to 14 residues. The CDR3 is CASSPGGQNTEAFF. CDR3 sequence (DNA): TGTGCCAGCTCACCAGGAGGGCAGAACACTGAAGCTTTCTTT.

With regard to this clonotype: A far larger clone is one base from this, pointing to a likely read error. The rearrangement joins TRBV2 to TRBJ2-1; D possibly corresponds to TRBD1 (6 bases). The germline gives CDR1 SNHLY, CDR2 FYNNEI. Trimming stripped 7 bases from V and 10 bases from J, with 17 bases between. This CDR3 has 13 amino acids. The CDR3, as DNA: TGTGCCAGCACCCCGAGGGGGTCCTACGAGCAGTTCTTC. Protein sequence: CASTPRGSYEQFF.

CDR3 bases: TGTGCCAGCAGTATGTGGGAGGGGGGTAGGCAGTTCTTC. Translation: CASSMWEGGRQFF. V and J are TRBV27 and TRBJ2-1, with a possible D match to TRBD2 (7 bases). The CDR3 has 13 residues. Germline lookup yields CDR1 MNHEY and CDR2 SMNVEV (reference sequence). Trimming left V 5 bases short and J 12 bases short, with 17 bases between.

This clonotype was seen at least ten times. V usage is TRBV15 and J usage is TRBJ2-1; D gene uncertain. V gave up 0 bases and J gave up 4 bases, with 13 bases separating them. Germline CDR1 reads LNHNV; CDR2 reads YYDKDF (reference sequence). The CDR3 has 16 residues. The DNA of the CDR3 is TGTGCCACCAGCAGAGATTTGGCAGGTTCATACAATGAGCAGTTCTTC. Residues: CATSRDLAGSYNEQFF.

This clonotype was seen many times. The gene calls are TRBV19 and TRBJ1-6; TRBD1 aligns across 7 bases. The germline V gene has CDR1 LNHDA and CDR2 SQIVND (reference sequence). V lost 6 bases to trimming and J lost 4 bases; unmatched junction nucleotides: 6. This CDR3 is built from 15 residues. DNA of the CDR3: TGTGCCAGTAGACGCCAGGGGGGATATAATTCACCCCTCCACTTT. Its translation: CASRRQGGYNSPLHF.

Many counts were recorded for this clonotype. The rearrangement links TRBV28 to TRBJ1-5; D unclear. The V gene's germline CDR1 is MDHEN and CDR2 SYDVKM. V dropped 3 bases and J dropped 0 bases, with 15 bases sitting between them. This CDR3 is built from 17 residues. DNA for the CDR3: TGTGCCAGCAGTTTCGGGCCTATATTCGCTAGCAATCAGCCCCAGCATTTT. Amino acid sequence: CASSFGPIFASNQPQHF. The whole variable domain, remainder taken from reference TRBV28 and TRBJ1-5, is DVKVTQSSRYLVKRTGEKVFLECVQDMDHENMFWYRQDPGLGLRLIYFSYDVKMKEKGDIPEGYSVSREKKERFSLILESASTNQTSMYLCASSFGPIFASNQPQHFGDGTRLSIL.

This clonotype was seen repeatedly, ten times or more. The CDR3 spells CSARAQRDTQYF. The DNA of the CDR3 is TGCAGTGCAAGGGCGCAGCGCGATACGCAGTATTTT. The rearrangement joins TRBV20-1 to TRBJ2-3; D call uncertain. V was shortened by 6 bases and J by 6 bases, with 13 bases between the two germline ends. Germline V gene lookup returns CDR1 DFQATT and CDR2 SNEGSKA (reference sequence). CDR3 length equals 12 residues.

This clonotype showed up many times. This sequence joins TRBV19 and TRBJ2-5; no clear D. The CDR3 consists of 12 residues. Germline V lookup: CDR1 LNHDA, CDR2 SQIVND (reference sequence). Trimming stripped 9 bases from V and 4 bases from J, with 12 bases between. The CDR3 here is CASPRARETQYF. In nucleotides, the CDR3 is TGTGCCAGCCCGAGAGCGCGAGAGACCCAGTACTTC.

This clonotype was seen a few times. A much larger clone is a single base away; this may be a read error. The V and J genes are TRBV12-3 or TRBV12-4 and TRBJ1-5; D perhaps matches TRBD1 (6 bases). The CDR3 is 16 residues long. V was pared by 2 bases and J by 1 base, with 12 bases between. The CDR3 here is CASSLRGARSNQPQHF. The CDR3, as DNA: TGTGCCAGCAGTTTAAGGGGGGCCCGGAGCAATCAGCCCCAGCATTTT.

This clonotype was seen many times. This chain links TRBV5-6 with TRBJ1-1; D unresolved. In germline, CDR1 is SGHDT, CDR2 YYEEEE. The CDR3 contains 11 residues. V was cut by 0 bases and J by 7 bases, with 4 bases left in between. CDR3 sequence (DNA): TGTGCCAGCAGCTTGGACAGTGAAGCTTTCTTT. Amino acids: CASSLDSEAFF.